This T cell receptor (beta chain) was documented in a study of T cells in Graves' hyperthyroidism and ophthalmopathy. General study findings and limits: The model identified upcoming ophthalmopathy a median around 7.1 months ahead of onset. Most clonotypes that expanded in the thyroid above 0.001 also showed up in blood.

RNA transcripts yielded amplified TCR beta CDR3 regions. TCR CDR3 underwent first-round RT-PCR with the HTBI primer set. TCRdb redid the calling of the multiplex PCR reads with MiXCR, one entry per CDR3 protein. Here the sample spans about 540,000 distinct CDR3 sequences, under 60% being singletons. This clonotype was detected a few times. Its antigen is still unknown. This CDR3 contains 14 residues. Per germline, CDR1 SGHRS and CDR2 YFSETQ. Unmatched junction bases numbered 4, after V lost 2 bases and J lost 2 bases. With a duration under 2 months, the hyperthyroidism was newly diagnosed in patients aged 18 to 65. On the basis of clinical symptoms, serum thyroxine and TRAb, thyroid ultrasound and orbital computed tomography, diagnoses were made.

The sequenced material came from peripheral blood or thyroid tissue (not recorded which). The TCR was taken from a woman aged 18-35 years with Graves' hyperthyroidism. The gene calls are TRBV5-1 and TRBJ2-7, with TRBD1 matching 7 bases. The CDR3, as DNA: TGCGCCAGCAGCTTATCGGGACAGACCTACGAGCAGTACTTC. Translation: CASSLSGQTYEQYF.